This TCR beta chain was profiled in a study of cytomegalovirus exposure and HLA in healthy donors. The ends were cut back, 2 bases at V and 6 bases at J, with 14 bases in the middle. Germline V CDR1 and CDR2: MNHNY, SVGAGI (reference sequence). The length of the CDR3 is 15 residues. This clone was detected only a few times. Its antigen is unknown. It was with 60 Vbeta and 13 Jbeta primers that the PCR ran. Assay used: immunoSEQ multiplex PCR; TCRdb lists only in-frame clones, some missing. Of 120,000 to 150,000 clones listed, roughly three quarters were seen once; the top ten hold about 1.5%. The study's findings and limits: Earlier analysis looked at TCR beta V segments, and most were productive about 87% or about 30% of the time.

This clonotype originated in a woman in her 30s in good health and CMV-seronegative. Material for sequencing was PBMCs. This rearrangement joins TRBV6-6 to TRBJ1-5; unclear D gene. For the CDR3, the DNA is TGTGCCAGCAGTTACGAGCTAGCCGGACGTCAGCCCCAGCATTTT. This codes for CASSYELAGRQPQHF.